This TCR beta chain emerged from a study of OX40 agonist ivuxolimab in advanced cancers. Whole-study context: Head and neck, renal cell, melanoma or hepatocellular carcinoma were the cancers that dose-escalation patients had.

TCRdb's table, derived via immunoSEQ multiplex PCR, lists solely in-frame clones and lacks some. The data show 25,000 to 30,000 clones, 80% to 95% seen once. Study-level points and caveats: Low levels of normalized T-cell clonal expansion also appeared in some nonresponders. At 0.1 to 3.0 mg/kg and by week 6, CD4+ and CD8+ T cells in the blood had expanded clonally.

In its sample, this clone was seen a few times. What it recognizes is unknown. Germline CDR1 reads MNHEY; CDR2 reads SVGAGI. This CDR3 comprises 15 residues. V was clipped by 0 bases and J by 11 bases, with 17 bases between them. V and J are TRBV6-5 and TRBJ1-5; D is possibly TRBD1 (6 bases). The sequences come from CD4+ or CD8+ T cells sorted from blood, collected in a trial of the OX40 agonist ivuxolimab. This receptor was identified in an adult with an advanced solid tumor such as melanoma, head and neck, liver or kidney cancer. CDR3 in DNA: TGTGCCAGCAGTTACTCGGGACTACAGGGTGAGTCCCAGCATTTT. This gives the protein CASSYSGLQGESQHF.